The clone carrying this T cell receptor (beta chain) appeared a few times. Its target is not known. This entry belongs to a study of beta chain features in type 1 diabetes. In the study overall: The patients were much like the healthy donors in age, gender and cell yields. Study-wide results and caveats: Reduced insertions and increased deletions marked VDJ junctions in type 1 diabetes patients. Whatever favoring of shorter templates PCR might show would apply equally to patients and controls.

Expressed TCRB transcripts got sequenced, as all isolated RNA was reverse transcribed. The repertoire was sequenced with immunoSEQ multiplex PCR; TCRdb's copy has only in-frame clones and lacks some. The table shows around 300,000 clones, with approximately 10% occurring only once. The authors took one heparinised blood draw, averaging roughly 100 mL, from each donor. Germline loops: CDR1 MDHEN, CDR2 SYDVKM. Germline trimming cut 5 bases from V and 4 bases from J; bases unmatched to any gene: 6. This CDR3 has 15 amino acids. The clonotype originates from a woman aged 25-40 years in good health. The chain is built from TRBV28 and TRBJ2-5, with 11 positions matching TRBD2. The sample was naive CD4+ T cells from blood. In DNA, the CDR3 is TGTGCCAGCAGTAGCGGTCTAGCGGGAGGAGAGACCCAGTACTTC. Residues: CASSSGLAGGETQYF.